These T cell receptor beta chains were read from a single sample in a study of blood T cells in healthy people across ages. TCRdb recomputed calls from the 5' RACE reads with MiXCR, one row per CDR3 protein. The repertoire consists of around 780,000 distinct CDR3 sequences, with roughly 26% occurring once and the leading ten covering approximately 2.9%. Another study also made use of these data, one on T cells of mothers and their children.

Material for sequencing was blood. The origin of the receptors is a boy younger than 18 in good health. CDR3s leave out the opening cysteine and the closing phenylalanine or tryptophan.

V gene	J gene	CDR3 protein
TRBV10-3	TRBJ2-5	AIRTGEETQY
TRBV29-1	TRBJ1-2	SVVPQGGRVYGYT
TRBV5-1	TRBJ1-5	ASSLQGARDQPQH
TRBV7-2	TRBJ2-3	ASSLNAGGSTDTQY
TRBV15	TRBJ2-2	ATWDRGANTGELF
TRBV15	TRBJ2-7	ATSRDVAGRNHEQY
TRBV2	TRBJ1-6	ASGKQGNYNSPLH
TRBV7-2	TRBJ2-1	ASSRGLAGGRDEQF
TRBV6-1	TRBJ2-2	ASSRQGPANTGELF
TRBV4-1	TRBJ1-1	ASSLSGAFNTEAF
TRBV20-1	TRBJ1-2	SAHMLVNYGYT
TRBV10-3	TRBJ2-1	AISERAGGYNEQF
TRBV15	TRBJ2-3	ATTLDRSTDTQY
TRBV4-3	-	ASSQDLYRTDREQF
TRBV2	TRBJ2-3	ASLPPGDTQY
TRBV20-1	TRBJ2-5	SAPGGIQETQY
TRBV29-1	TRBJ2-4	GVELNIQY
TRBV12-3/TRBV12-4	TRBJ2-1	ASSLRGAGNEQF
TRBV25-1	TRBJ2-5	ASSGRLAGGRPGETQY
TRBV5-1	TRBJ2-5	ASRSGGYQETQY
TRBV30	TRBJ1-1	AWSKTVNTEAS
TRBV7-9	TRBJ2-1	ASSLLGNNEQF
TRBV2	TRBJ2-6	ASKGSSGANVLT
TRBV10-3	TRBJ2-3	AISEGTNTDTQY
TRBV6-6	TRBJ1-2	ASSPPGWGGAGGYT
TRBV12-3/TRBV12-4	TRBJ2-1	ASRIGGGEQF
TRBV10-3	-	AIREDSTYEQY
TRBV7-9	-	ASSAGLAGLYEQF
TRBV20-1	TRBJ2-1	SFRGDRDYNEQF
TRBV5-1	TRBJ1-1	ASSLLTMNTEAF
TRBV6-6	TRBJ2-5	ASSYDSGTQY
TRBV10-3	TRBJ1-5	AISESEMGQDRGGNQPQH
TRBV29-1	TRBJ2-1	SVESGRAYNEQF
TRBV4-1	TRBJ1-2	ASSRQPGEGYT
TRBV13	-	ASSAPHGGYNEQF